The 27 T cell receptor beta chains below come from one sample, sequenced in a study of blood T cell repertoires in COVID-19. Generated by immunoSEQ multiplex PCR, the TCRdb table keeps only in-frame clones and is missing some. The data contain around 30,000 clones, 68% of them singletons. Sequenced sample: peripheral blood. The receptors were gathered from a human donor in a cohort sampled during active COVID-19.

This clone was detected many times. The rearrangement links TRBV5-6 to TRBJ2-7; TRBD2 matches at 7 bases. J lost 3 bases, V lost 2 bases, and 5 bases had no gene match. This CDR3 has 14 residues. Germline V lookup: CDR1 SGHDT, CDR2 YYEEEE. CDR3 coding DNA: TGTGCCAGCAGCTTAGTGGGGGACTACTACGAGCAGTACTTC. Its protein is CASSLVGDYYEQYF.

This clone was counted between two and nine times. The V and J genes are TRBV4-3 and TRBJ2-2; a weak D match, TRBD2 (5 bases). Trimming removed 0 bases at V and 5 bases at J, with 13 bases between. The germline V gene encodes CDR1 LGHNA and CDR2 YSLEER. The length of the CDR3 is 16 residues. The CDR3 reads CASSQDHLPGTGELFF. In DNA, the CDR3 is TGCGCCAGCAGCCAAGATCACTTACCGGGAACCGGGGAGCTGTTTTTT.

In this sample, this clone turned up a few times. The V gene is TRBV11-2, the J gene TRBJ2-1; TRBD2 agrees at 10 bases. Trimming cost V 3 bases and J 5 bases; bases outside gene matches: 4. The CDR3 runs 15 residues. Per germline, CDR1 SGHAT and CDR2 FQNNGV. The CDR3 DNA sequence: TGTGCCAGCAGCTTTAGGGGACTAGCGAACAATGAGCAGTTCTTC. Its protein is CASSFRGLANNEQFF.

This clone was seen only a few times. This chain links TRBV7-9 with TRBJ1-5; no reliable D call. This CDR3 has 14 amino acids. In germline, CDR1 is SEHNR, CDR2 FQNEAQ (reference sequence). The ends were cut back, 5 bases at V and 4 bases at J, with 12 bases in the middle. The CDR3 region is CASSLGPGNQPQHF. In DNA form, the CDR3 reads TGTGCCAGCAGCCTCGGGCCGGGAAATCAGCCCCAGCATTTT.

The chain is built from TRBV5-1 and TRBJ2-5, with TRBD2 matching 12 bases. The CDR3 consists of 15 residues. Germline CDR1 and CDR2: SGHRS and YFSETQ. V trimming: 4 bases; J trimming: 4 bases; junction bases outside the gene matches: 5. This CDR3 reads CASSLAGGPGETQYF. DNA for the CDR3: TGCGCCAGCAGCCTAGCGGGAGGGCCCGGAGAGACCCAGTACTTC.

The CDR3 DNA sequence: TGTGCCAGCAGCTTGCGTCTTAGCGGGAGGTTCAATGAGCAGTTCTTC. Protein sequence: CASSLRLSGRFNEQFF. The chain couples TRBV5-6 to TRBJ2-1; 10 bases fit TRBD2. V was clipped by 1 base and J by 6 bases; unmatched bases: 7. CDR1 and CDR2 (germline): SGHDT, YYEEEE. This CDR3 has 16 amino acids.

The genes are TRBV4-1 and TRBJ2-5, with a possible D match to TRBD1 (6 bases). The CDR3 is made up of 14 amino acids. The germline gives CDR1 MGHRA, CDR2 YSYEKL. The ends were cut back, 5 bases at V and 4 bases at J, with 14 bases in the middle. In DNA form, the CDR3 reads TGCGCCAGCAGCTTACAGGGACCGGGAGAGACCCAGTACTTC. It encodes CASSLQGPGETQYF.

The J gene is TRBJ2-5, the V gene TRBV4-1, with TRBD2 matching over 9 bases. The CDR3 is made up of 15 amino acids. CDR1 is MGHRA and CDR2 is YSYEKL in the germline V gene. Trimming took 8 bases from V and 1 from J; bases not matched to a gene: 8. CDR3 region: CASGPNSGSQETQYF. The CDR3 DNA is TGCGCCAGCGGGCCGAATAGCGGGAGCCAAGAGACCCAGTACTTC.

This clone came up a few times. This chain uses TRBV7-2 with TRBJ2-1; 8 bases align to TRBD1. V trimming: 5 bases; J trimming: 5 bases; junction bases outside the gene matches: 2. The germline V gene encodes CDR1 SGHTA and CDR2 FQGNSA. The CDR3 loop spans 13 amino acids. The CDR3 region has the DNA TGTGCCAGCAGCAGACAGGGGAACAATGAGCAGTTCTTC. This codes for CASSRQGNNEQFF.

This chain uses TRBV2 with TRBJ2-3; 11 bases agree with TRBD1. V lost 6 bases and J lost 7; bases outside the gene matches: 9. Germline values: CDR1 SNHLY, CDR2 FYNNEI. The CDR3 loop spans 15 amino acids. The CDR3 region is CASREDRGRMNTQYF. The CDR3 DNA reads as TGTGCCAGCAGAGAGGACAGGGGGCGGATGAATACGCAGTATTTT.

V usage is TRBV9 and J usage is TRBJ1-4; no clear D gene. V was pared by 4 bases and J by 2 bases, with 9 bases between. The germline CDR1 and CDR2 sequences are SGDLS and YYNGEE. This CDR3 contains 14 residues. CDR3 residues: CASSPRNTNEKLFF. The CDR3 coding sequence is TGTGCCAGCAGCCCCAGAAATACTAATGAAAAACTGTTTTTT. Filled out from reference TRBV9 and TRBJ1-4, the complete variable domain reads DSGVTQTPKHLITATGQRVTLRCSPRSGDLSVYWYQQSLDQGLQFLIQYYNGEERAKGNILERFSAQQFPDLHSELNLSSLELGDSALYFCASSPRNTNEKLFFGSGTQLSVL.

The chain employs TRBV29-1 and TRBJ2-1, with TRBD1 as a possible D gene (6 bases). The CDR3 contains 14 residues. Looked up from germline, CDR1 is SQVTM and CDR2 is ANQGSEA. V lost 7 bases and J lost 6, with 19 bases in between. CDR3 residues: CSAEGRGSPNEQFF. The CDR3 DNA reads TGCAGCGCCGAGGGCAGGGGATCACCCAATGAGCAGTTCTTC.

J is TRBJ2-5 and V is TRBV9, with a possible D match to TRBD1 (5 bases). Trimming pared 3 bases from V and 5 bases from J, leaving 8 bases between. CDR3 size: 12 residues. Germline V gives CDR1 SGDLS, CDR2 YYNGEE. The CDR3 DNA follows: TGTGCCAGCAGCGCCAGGGATGAGACCCAGTACTTC. Its protein is CASSARDETQYF.

The rearrangement joins TRBV18 to TRBJ1-3; D is undetermined. Germline V gene data show CDR1 as KGHSH and CDR2 as LQKENI. The ends were cut back, 3 bases at V and 0 bases at J, with 3 bases in the middle. CDR3 length equals 13 residues. The CDR3 bases are TGTGCCAGCTCACCCGTCTCTGGAAACACCATATATTTT. Its translation: CASSPVSGNTIYF.

As DNA, the CDR3 is TGTGCCAGCAGCTTAGAGACAGGCCGCAATCAGCCCCAGCATTTT. Its protein product is CASSLETGRNQPQHF. The chain carries TRBV7-2 and TRBJ1-5; weak D call: TRBD1 (6 bases). The CDR3 covers 15 residues. V lost 1 base, J lost 2 bases, and 9 bases lay in between. Germline values: CDR1 SGHTA, CDR2 FQGNSA.

The chain joins TRBV7-3 to TRBJ2-1, with 10 bases lining up with TRBD1. CDR1 is SGHTA, CDR2 FQGTGA, per germline. The CDR3 sequence is 16 residues long. V lost 5 bases to trimming and J lost 3 bases; unmatched junction nucleotides: 7. The CDR3 loop is CASSATGTGVYNEQFF. Written as DNA, the CDR3 is TGTGCCAGCAGCGCGACCGGGACAGGGGTCTACAATGAGCAGTTCTTC. Full variable domain (missing parts from reference TRBV7-3 and TRBJ2-1): GAGVSQTPSNKVTEKGKYVELRCDPISGHTALYWYRQSLGQGPEFLIYFQGTGAADDSGLPNDRFFAVRPEGSVSTLKIQRTERGDSAVYLCASSATGTGVYNEQFFGPGTRLTVL.

This chain links TRBV7-9 with TRBJ2-5, with TRBD2 matching 8 bases. The germline CDR1 and CDR2 sequences are SEHNR and FQNEAQ (reference sequence). The CDR3 has 15 residues. V was clipped by 4 bases and J by 5 bases; unmatched bases: 9. The CDR3 sequence: CASSWSSGGGETQYF. CDR3 DNA sequence: TGTGCCAGCAGCTGGTCTTCGGGAGGGGGGGAGACCCAGTACTTC.

The V call is TRBV2, the J call TRBJ2-1; the D gene is possibly TRBD1 (6 bases). V was shortened by 10 bases and J by 5 bases, with 18 bases between the two germline ends. The CDR3 is 14 amino acids. From germline, CDR1 is SNHLY and CDR2 FYNNEI. The CDR3 here is CATTGQTKNNEQFF. In nucleotides, the CDR3 is TGTGCCACGACGGGACAAACAAAAAACAATGAGCAGTTCTTC.

The chain couples TRBV7-2 to TRBJ1-5; D unclear. The CDR3 extends over 13 amino acids. Between the trimmed V and J ends, which lost 6 bases and 4 bases, there was a span of 10 bases. The germline V gene encodes CDR1 SGHTA and CDR2 FQGNSA. The CDR3 sequence is CASSSDLNQPQHF. CDR3 DNA: TGTGCCAGCAGTTCGGACTTAAATCAGCCCCAGCATTTT. Complete variable domain (other parts from reference TRBV7-2 and TRBJ1-5): GAGVSQSPSNKVTEKGKDVELRCDPISGHTALYWYRQSLGQGLEFLIYFQGNSAPDKSGLPSDRFSAERTGGSVSTLTIQRTQQEDSAVYLCASSSDLNQPQHFGDGTRLSIL.

The V and J genes are TRBV27 and TRBJ2-7; D is unclear. Germline V gene data show CDR1 as MNHEY and CDR2 as SMNVEV (reference sequence). V was cut by 5 bases and J by 1 base, with 9 bases left in between. The CDR3 contains 13 residues. The CDR3 loop reads CASSTLGSYEQYF. The CDR3 region has the DNA TGTGCCAGCAGTACCCTCGGTTCCTACGAGCAGTACTTC.

This clone was seen a few times. The V gene is TRBV11-2, the J gene TRBJ2-1; 7 bases are shared with TRBD2. The CDR3 has 14 amino acids. Trimming took 5 bases from V and 7 from J; bases not matched to a gene: 8. Per the germline V gene, CDR1 is SGHAT and CDR2 is FQNNGV. CDR3 residues: CASSLLASGNEQFF. DNA for the CDR3: TGTGCCAGCAGCCTACTAGCGTCGGGTAATGAGCAGTTCTTC.

The gene calls are TRBV12-5 and TRBJ2-1; 8 nucleotides align to TRBD1. CDR1 and CDR2 (germline): LGHNT, FRNRAP. With 5 bases clipped from V and 1 base from J, the junction kept 7 bases outside the gene matches. The CDR3 consists of 16 residues. CDR3 bases: TGTGCTAGTGGTGGATCCAGGGGGCGTTCCTACAATGAGCAGTTCTTC. The encoded protein is CASGGSRGRSYNEQFF.

The V gene is TRBV6-1, the J gene TRBJ2-7, with D maybe TRBD1 (5 bases). Per germline, CDR1 MNHNS and CDR2 SASEGT. The ends were cut back, 0 bases at V and 3 bases at J, with 15 bases in the middle. CDR3 size: 16 residues. CDR3 bases: TGTGCCAGCAGTGAAGCGAATGTGGACAACTACTACGAGCAGTACTTC. Amino acid sequence: CASSEANVDNYYEQYF.

The chain carries TRBV4-1 and TRBJ2-7; perhaps TRBD1 as D (6 bases). Trimming left V 0 bases short and J 4 bases short, with 10 bases between. Germline V gives CDR1 MGHRA, CDR2 YSYEKL. This CDR3 is built from 14 residues. This CDR3 reads CASSQDWGPYEQYF. The CDR3 DNA is TGCGCCAGCAGCCAAGATTGGGGGCCGTACGAGCAGTACTTC.

This clone was observed once. This chain links TRBV6-5 with TRBJ2-3; D perhaps matches TRBD2 (6 bases). V dropped 4 bases and J dropped 11 bases, with 25 bases sitting between them. The CDR3 has 16 amino acids. From germline, CDR1 is MNHEY and CDR2 SVGAGI. CDR3 sequence (DNA): TGTGCCAGCAGTTCCCGACTGTTCAGTACCTTGGGGGGGCAGTATTTT. Amino acids: CASSSRLFSTLGGQYF.

This clone was recorded only once. The rearrangement joins TRBV7-2 to TRBJ1-5; maybe TRBD1 (6 bases). V was trimmed by 5 bases and J by 7 bases, leaving 18 bases between them. From germline, CDR1 is SGHTA and CDR2 FQGNSA. The CDR3 spans 15 residues. The CDR3 DNA follows: TGTGCCAGCAGCCCCCAAACAGGGTCGGGACAGCCCCAGCATTTT. Protein: CASSPQTGSGQPQHF.

The chain carries TRBV9 and TRBJ2-2, with D possibly TRBD1 on 6 matching bases. V was cut by 6 bases and J by 3 bases, with 6 bases left in between. CDR1 and CDR2 from the germline V gene are SGDLS and YYNGEE. This CDR3 region has 12 residues. CDR3 nucleotides: TGTGCCAGCAACAGGGACACCGGGGAGCTGTTTTTT. Its protein product is CASNRDTGELFF.